One sample yielded the 25 T cell receptor beta chains listed below, sequenced in a study of blood T cell repertoires in COVID-19. Libraries were prepared by immunoSEQ multiplex PCR; TCRdb keeps only in-frame clonotypes and omits some of them. The sample holds under 300,000 clones, approximately 92% seen once. Material: peripheral blood. Receptors originate from a woman aged 40 to 55 who had recovered from COVID-19.

This chain uses TRBV2 with TRBJ2-3; 8 bases map to TRBD1. Looked up from germline, CDR1 is SNHLY and CDR2 is FYNNEI. The CDR3 has 15 residues. The V gene end was trimmed by 7 bases and the J gene end by 6 bases; junction bases not matched to a gene: 12. CDR3 coding DNA: TGTGCCAGCAAGTGGCAGGGGGCGCCAGGGGATACGCAGTATTTT. Its translation: CASKWQGAPGDTQYF.

V usage is TRBV5-6 and J usage is TRBJ2-7; 7 bases align to TRBD2. This CDR3 is built from 16 residues. V shed 2 bases and J 2 bases; nucleotides not matched to a gene: 10. Germline V CDR1 and CDR2: SGHDT, YYEEEE. The CDR3 protein is CASSFGGQRGTYEQYV. CDR3 sequence (DNA): TGTGCCAGCAGCTTTGGAGGCCAGCGGGGTACCTACGAGCAGTACGTC.

V usage is TRBV7-2 and J usage is TRBJ1-1; D gene ambiguous. Germline V lookup: CDR1 SGHTA, CDR2 FQGNSA. V lost 1 base and J lost 4, with 13 bases in between. The length of the CDR3 is 15 residues. This chain's CDR3 is CASSLEPLVSTEAFF. CDR3 coding DNA: TGTGCCAGCAGCTTAGAGCCCCTTGTGAGCACTGAAGCTTTCTTT.

The J gene is TRBJ1-6, the V gene TRBV5-6, with no clear D. V gave up 2 bases and J gave up 10 bases, with 10 bases separating them. Germline values: CDR1 SGHDT, CDR2 YYEEEE. CDR3 length: 13 residues. The DNA for the CDR3 is TGTGCCAGCAGCTTACCGATGGAGTCACCCCTCCACTTT. Translated: CASSLPMESPLHF.

The V call is TRBV2, the J call TRBJ1-1; a weak D match, TRBD1 (5 bases). CDR3 length: 13 residues. Germline CDR1 is SNHLY and CDR2 is FYNNEI. V was pared by 6 bases and J by 0 bases, with 8 bases between. The CDR3 protein is CASREQVNTEAFF. In nucleotides, the CDR3 is TGTGCCAGCAGGGAACAGGTGAACACTGAAGCTTTCTTT.

The CDR3 bases are TGTGCCATCAGTGAGTCCTGGGGCACTGGAAACACCATATATTTT. Amino acid sequence: CAISESWGTGNTIYF. V is TRBV10-3 and J is TRBJ1-3, with a tentative D call TRBD1 (5 bases). CDR1 and CDR2 from the germline V gene are ENHRY and SYGVKD. The CDR3 contains 15 residues. The ends were cut back, 0 bases at V and 2 bases at J, with 8 bases in the middle.

The chain is built from TRBV28 and TRBJ1-1; no definite D call. The CDR3 runs to 11 residues. V shed 6 bases and J shed 6 bases, with 8 bases lying between them. Germline CDR1 reads MDHEN; CDR2 reads SYDVKM. The CDR3 loop reads CASRLVSEAFF. The CDR3 DNA follows: TGTGCCAGCAGACTTGTCTCTGAAGCTTTCTTT.

This chain joins TRBV9 and TRBJ2-7, with 9 bases identical to TRBD2. V lost 9 bases to trimming and J lost 4 bases; unmatched junction nucleotides: 8. From germline, CDR1 is SGDLS and CDR2 YYNGEE. This CDR3 contains 13 residues. The chain's CDR3 is CATRAGGSYEQYV. The CDR3 DNA reads TGTGCCACCCGAGCGGGAGGATCATACGAGCAGTACGTC.

This clone was seen a few times. This chain connects TRBV9 to TRBJ2-1; D remains ambiguous. The CDR3 extends over 15 amino acids. Germline assignment: CDR1 SGDLS and CDR2 YYNGEE. V shed 0 bases and J shed 1 base, with 8 bases lying between them. CDR3 nucleotide sequence: TGTGCCAGCAGCGTAGGCGAGAGATCCTACAATGAGCAGTTCTTC. Translated, it gives CASSVGERSYNEQFF.

V is TRBV7-8 and J is TRBJ1-2, with D possibly TRBD1 on 6 matching bases. This CDR3 spans 12 amino acids. Trimming cost V 5 bases and J 2 bases, with 6 bases left between them. Germline loops: CDR1 SGHVS, CDR2 FQNEAQ. In DNA, the CDR3 is TGTGCCAGCAGCACAGGGAACTATGGCTACACCTTC. The encoded protein is CASSTGNYGYTF.

The chain carries TRBV19 and TRBJ1-2, with 11 bases aligning to TRBD1. Germline loops: CDR1 LNHDA, CDR2 SQIVND (reference sequence). The CDR3 is 14 residues long. J lost 7 bases, V lost 5 bases, and 6 bases had no gene match. CDR3 sequence reads: CASSPRTGGIGYTF. CDR3 in DNA: TGTGCCAGTAGTCCCCGGACAGGGGGCATTGGCTACACCTTC.

This chain links TRBV24-1 with TRBJ2-2; D is perhaps TRBD2 (6 bases). The V end was cut by 6 bases, the J end by 5 bases, with 15 bases between. Germline V gene data show CDR1 as KGHDR and CDR2 as SFDVKD. The CDR3 is 15 residues long. In nucleotides, the CDR3 is TGTGCCACCAGTTTGCCGGGAGTTGGGACCGGGGAGCTGTTTTTT. This sequence encodes CATSLPGVGTGELFF.

The chain joins TRBV5-6 to TRBJ2-5; 13 bases line up with TRBD2. Germline V gene lookup returns CDR1 SGHDT and CDR2 YYEEEE. With V trimmed by 3 bases and J by 3 bases, 11 bases remained unmatched. This CDR3 comprises 18 residues. Here the CDR3 reads CASSSRTSGGGREETQYF. CDR3 nucleotides: TGTGCCAGCAGCTCGAGGACTAGCGGGGGAGGTAGGGAAGAGACCCAGTACTTC.

This sequence joins TRBV2 and TRBJ2-1; 8 positions match TRBD2. V dropped 2 bases and J dropped 7; count of bases not matched to a gene: 10. The CDR3 is made up of 16 amino acids. The V gene's germline CDR1 is SNHLY and CDR2 FYNNEI. The CDR3 reads CASSELEAGVGNEQFF. In DNA, the CDR3 is TGTGCCAGCAGTGAATTGGAAGCGGGAGTGGGTAATGAGCAGTTCTTC.

CDR3 sequence: CASSQRTADAQYF. In DNA, the CDR3 is TGTGCCAGCAGCCAGCGGACAGCGGATGCGCAGTATTTT. J is TRBJ2-3 and V is TRBV3-1 (or the pseudogene TRBV3-2); possibly TRBD1 for D (6 bases). This CDR3 is built from 13 residues. The V and J ends lost 3 bases and 10 bases respectively, with 14 bases between them. The germline CDR1 and CDR2 sequences are LGHDT and YNNKEL (reference sequence).

A single count supports this clone. The gene calls are TRBV19 and TRBJ2-5, with a weak D call TRBD1 (7 bases). CDR3 length: 15 amino acids. Trimming removed 5 bases at V and 4 bases at J, with 17 bases between. Germline V gene lookup returns CDR1 LNHDA and CDR2 SQIVND (reference sequence). CDR3 nucleotide sequence: TGTGCCAGTAGTGGGGGGTCAGGGGGTCGAGAGACCCAGTACTTC. It encodes CASSGGSGGRETQYF.

Note on this clone: Distinct nucleotide sequences in the sample also encode this CDR3. CDR3 nucleotide sequence: TGTGCCAGCAGCCAAGTTTTCGGCCAGGTCGGCTACGAGCAGTACTTC. Protein product: CASSQVFGQVGYEQYF. The chain employs TRBV3-1 (or the pseudogene TRBV3-2) and TRBJ2-7; D uncertain. The CDR3 loop spans 16 amino acids. Between the trimmed V and J ends, which lost 1 base and 3 bases, there was a span of 16 bases. Germline CDR1 and CDR2: LGHDT and YNNKEL (reference sequence).

The rearrangement links TRBV6-2 or TRBV6-3 to TRBJ2-1; TRBD2 aligns across 15 bases. Germline V lookup: CDR1 MNHEY, CDR2 SVGEGT. Trimming removed 5 bases from V and 7 bases from J; junction bases left unmatched: 3. This CDR3 has 15 amino acids. CDR3 coding DNA: TGTGCCAGCAGTCTCGGGACTAGCGGGAGGAATGAGCAGTTCTTC. Encoded protein: CASSLGTSGRNEQFF.

J is TRBJ2-3 and V is TRBV3-1 (or the pseudogene TRBV3-2); 8 nucleotides match TRBD2. The CDR3 is 16 residues long. Germline V gene lookup returns CDR1 LGHDT and CDR2 YNNKEL (reference sequence). J gave up 2 bases and V 0 bases, and 4 bases lay outside the gene matches. Here the CDR3 DNA reads TGTGCCAGCAGCCAAGAGGTAGCGGGGATCACAGATACGCAGTATTTT. Its protein is CASSQEVAGITDTQYF.

The chain links TRBV4-2 to TRBJ2-1; 12 bases map to TRBD2. The CDR3 consists of 16 residues. V shed 4 bases, J shed 3 bases, and the junction held 4 bases outside the gene matches. Germline CDR1 and CDR2: LGHNA and YNFKEQ. Written as DNA, the CDR3 is TGTGCCAGCAGCCCCCAGACTAGCGGGGGCTACAATGAGCAGTTCTTC. Encoded protein: CASSPQTSGGYNEQFF.

This clone was recorded once. The chain is built from TRBV6-2 or TRBV6-3 and TRBJ1-2; no firm D call. Trimming took off 3 bases at V and 7 bases at J, with 6 bases between the two ends. The germline V gene encodes CDR1 MNHEY and CDR2 SVGEGT. This CDR3 region has 11 residues. The CDR3 sequence: CASSYFRGYTF. DNA for the CDR3: TGTGCCAGCAGTTATTTTCGTGGCTACACCTTC.

The V and J genes are TRBV18 and TRBJ2-1; no clear D gene. Germline assignment: CDR1 KGHSH and CDR2 LQKENI. Between the trimmed V and J ends, which lost 1 base and 8 bases, there was a span of 6 bases. This CDR3 spans 12 amino acids. This CDR3 reads CASSPLSDEQFF. CDR3 DNA sequence: TGTGCCAGCTCACCACTCAGCGATGAGCAGTTCTTC.

The chain is built from TRBV30 and TRBJ1-2, with 8 bases that match TRBD1. The CDR3 spans 13 residues. Trimming cost V 7 bases and J 4 bases; bases outside gene matches: 8. Germline V gene lookup returns CDR1 GTSNPN and CDR2 SVGIG (reference sequence). The CDR3 DNA sequence: TGTGCCTCTAGCCGGGACAGGCCCTATGGCTACACCTTC. This encodes CASSRDRPYGYTF.

The J gene is TRBJ2-5, the V gene TRBV19, with 10 nucleotides matching TRBD1. V dropped 1 base and J dropped 4; count of bases not matched to a gene: 6. This CDR3 is built from 16 residues. The V gene's germline CDR1 is LNHDA and CDR2 SQIVND (reference sequence). The CDR3 bases are TGTGCCAGTAGTATAGTTCCCGGGACAGGGGTAGAGACCCAGTACTTC. Its translation is CASSIVPGTGVETQYF.

The V gene is TRBV6-5, the J gene TRBJ1-5; D gene uncertain. V was cut by 2 bases and J by 2 bases, with 10 bases left in between. The CDR3 runs to 15 residues. Germline V CDR1 and CDR2: MNHEY, SVGAGI. CDR3 loop: CASSYGPLGNQPQHF. Written as DNA, the CDR3 is TGTGCCAGCAGTTACGGCCCCCTTGGCAATCAGCCCCAGCATTTT.